This is a list of T cell receptor beta chains from one sample in a study of cytomegalovirus exposure and HLA in healthy donors. Assay used: immunoSEQ multiplex PCR; TCRdb lists only in-frame clones, some missing. The data contain more than 95,000 clones, about 89% of them singletons. Sequencing was performed on PBMCs. The receptors derive from a woman aged 18-29 years in good health and CMV-seronegative. Both conserved end residues are part of each CDR3. Each record gives: V gene, D gene, CDR3 length, clone size, J gene, CDR3 DNA, CDR3 protein. A D gene is named only where the DNA matches it firmly. Size is stated for part of the rows, as once, few or many counts, or as a class when the clone is expanded.

TRBV6-4	-	13	-	TRBJ2-7	TGTGCCAGCAGTTCCTGGACTGAGGGCGAGCAGTACTTC	CASSSWTEGEQYF
TRBV6-1	TRBD2	16	once	TRBJ2-2	TGTGCCAGCAGTGCCCTGACTAGCGGGAACACCGGGGAGCTGTTTTTT	CASSALTSGNTGELFF
TRBV16	-	14	-	TRBJ2-7	TGTGCCAGCAGCCAATATAGGGGCTCGGACGAGCAGTACTTC	CASSQYRGSDEQYF
TRBV5-1	-	14	-	TRBJ2-5	TGCGCCAGCAGCTGGGGCAGGGTAGGAGAGACCCAGTACTTC	CASSWGRVGETQYF
TRBV29-1	-	13	-	TRBJ2-7	TGCAGCTACCGATCCGGGAGCTCCTACGAGCAGTACTTC	CSYRSGSSYEQYF
TRBV9	-	14	-	TRBJ2-7	TGTGCCAGCAGCCAAACAGGGTTTTCGGACGAGCAGTACTTC	CASSQTGFSDEQYF
TRBV6-1	TRBD1	14	few	TRBJ1-2	TGTGCCAGCAGTTTCCGGGACAGGGGTGAAGGCTACACCTTC	CASSFRDRGEGYTF
TRBV11-3	-	16	once	TRBJ2-4	TGTGCCAGCAGCTTAGGTCGGGGAACGACCGAAAACATTCAGTACTTC	CASSLGRGTTENIQYF
TRBV4-1	-	16	once	TRBJ1-1	TGCGCCAGCAGCCAAGTAGGGATTGGAGGGGACACTGAAGCTTTCTTT	CASSQVGIGGDTEAFF
TRBV30	-	14	-	TRBJ1-5	TGTGCCTGGAGCGGGGGTTTCGGCAATCAGCCCCAGCATTTT	CAWSGGFGNQPQHF
TRBV4-1	-	12	-	TRBJ2-1	TGCGCCAGCAGCCAACCCAGATCGGAGCAGTTCTTC	CASSQPRSEQFF
TRBV18	-	15	-	TRBJ1-2	TGTGCCAGCTCACCACTGGTCAGACTTAACTATGGCTACACCTTC	CASSPLVRLNYGYTF
TRBV5-1	-	15	once	TRBJ1-1	TGCGCCAGCAGCTTGGTTCCAGGCTCGAACACTGAAGCTTTCTTT	CASSLVPGSNTEAFF
TRBV27	TRBD1	15	-	TRBJ2-7	TGTGCCAGCAGTTTAGCCGGGACAGGGCTCAACGAGCAGTACTTC	CASSLAGTGLNEQYF
TRBV30	TRBD2	16	-	TRBJ2-7	TGTGCCTGGAGTGCCGGCCGACTAGCGGGAAACTACGAGCAGTACTTC	CAWSAGRLAGNYEQYF
TRBV5-6	TRBD1	13	-	TRBJ2-1	TGTGCCAGCAGCTCAGACAGGGTCGGCGAGCAGTTCTTC	CASSSDRVGEQFF
TRBV20-1	-	11	-	TRBJ2-7	TGCAGTGCTACAGAGGGCCGCGAGCAGTACTTC	CSATEGREQYF
TRBV2	TRBD2	18	-	TRBJ2-1	TGTGCCAGCATTCCGACGGGACTAGCGGGAGGGTCCTACAATGAGCAGTTCTTC	CASIPTGLAGGSYNEQFF
TRBV27	-	15	-	TRBJ2-3	TGTGCCAGCGCCAAGACTTCTCCTTTCACAGATACGCAGTATTTT	CASAKTSPFTDTQYF
TRBV6-1	TRBD1	15	-	TRBJ2-1	TGTGCCAGCAGTGACTTGGGACAGCAATACAATGAGCAGTTCTTC	CASSDLGQQYNEQFF
TRBV7-9	TRBD2	15	-	TRBJ2-5	TGTGCCAGCAGCCTAACTAGCGGGAGGGCGGAGACCCAGTACTTC	CASSLTSGRAETQYF
TRBV25-1	TRBD1	13	-	TRBJ2-2	TGTGCCAGCAGTGACAGGGGGCCGGGGGAGCTGTTTTTT	CASSDRGPGELFF
TRBV9	-	13	-	TRBJ2-1	TGTGCCAGCAGCTCGATTACGGGGGATGAGCAGTTCTTC	CASSSITGDEQFF
TRBV18	TRBD1	15	-	TRBJ2-7	TGTGCCAGCTCACCTCAAAGGGACAGCTCCTACGAGCAGTACTTC	CASSPQRDSSYEQYF
TRBV13	TRBD2	16	-	TRBJ2-1	TGTGCCAGCAGCTTAGAACTAGCGGGAGGTCGCAATGAGCAGTTCTTC	CASSLELAGGRNEQFF
TRBV29-1	-	13	-	TRBJ2-2	TGCAGCGTTGAGGGCAGAAACACCGGGGAGCTGTTTTTT	CSVEGRNTGELFF
TRBV2	-	16	-	TRBJ2-1	TGTGCCAGCACCCCCAACGGCAGGGTCTCTTACAATGAGCAGTTCTTC	CASTPNGRVSYNEQFF
TRBV10-2	-	14	-	TRBJ2-7	TGCGCCAGCAGTGAGTATGTCGTAGGGAGTGAGCAGTACTTC	CASSEYVVGSEQYF
TRBV9	TRBD2	16	-	TRBJ2-1	TGTGCCAGCAGCGCGCGAGGACTAGCGGGAGCCAATGAGCAGTTCTTC	CASSARGLAGANEQFF
TRBV10-3	TRBD1	15	-	TRBJ1-2	TGTGCCATCAGCGCCACCGGGACAGGGGTTAGGGGCTACACCTTC	CAISATGTGVRGYTF
TRBV4-2	TRBD2	21	-	TRBJ2-3	TGTGCCAGCAGCCCCGGGGGTCCGGGACTAGCGGGAGGGCGGGGCACAGATACGCAGTATTTT	CASSPGGPGLAGGRGTDTQYF
TRBV7-9	-	13	-	TRBJ2-3	TGTGCCAGCAGCCTTGACTCCCGGGATACGCAGTATTTT	CASSLDSRDTQYF
TRBV4-1	-	14	-	TRBJ2-3	TGCGCCAGCAGCCAAGCAGTGGCCACAGATACGCAGTATTTT	CASSQAVATDTQYF
TRBV11-2	-	14	-	TRBJ1-5	TGTGCCAGCAGCCCATGGCCGCAGAATCAGCCCCAGCATTTT	CASSPWPQNQPQHF
TRBV11-2	-	18	-	TRBJ2-1	TGTGCCAGCAGCCCGATAGGACTACAGGAGAGCTCCTACAATGAGCAGTTCTTC	CASSPIGLQESSYNEQFF
TRBV20-1	-	11	-	TRBJ1-4	TGCAGTGCTAAGCTTAATGAAAAACTGTTTTTT	CSAKLNEKLFF
TRBV19	-	13	few	TRBJ2-7	TGTGCCAGTAGTAGGAGGGACTCCTACGAGCAGTACTTC	CASSRRDSYEQYF
TRBV9	-	14	-	TRBJ2-1	TGTGCCAGCAGCGAGCCGGGGACTGACAATGAGCAGTTCTTC	CASSEPGTDNEQFF
TRBV2	TRBD2	14	-	TRBJ2-7	TGTGCCAGCAGTCCTGGACTAGCGGATTACGAGCAGTACTTC	CASSPGLADYEQYF
TRBV5-6	TRBD2	15	-	TRBJ2-5	TGTGCCAGCAGCGTGGTTAGCGGGAGTGGGGAGACCCAGTACTTC	CASSVVSGSGETQYF
TRBV19	-	15	-	TRBJ1-2	TGTGCCAGTACCTCCGGTACCCTCTCGAACTATGGCTACACCTTC	CASTSGTLSNYGYTF
TRBV12-5	TRBD1	15	-	TRBJ2-3	TGTGCTAGCGGAACCTCGACAGGGGAGACGGATACGCAGTATTTT	CASGTSTGETDTQYF
TRBV4-1	TRBD1	16	-	TRBJ2-5	TGCGCCAGCAGCCCGAAGCCAGGGGGCATCCAAGAGACCCAGTACTTC	CASSPKPGGIQETQYF
TRBV27	TRBD2	19	-	TRBJ2-1	TGTGCCAGCAGTTTAACCCGGACTAGCGGGTATGTTTTCTACAATGAGCAGTTCTTC	CASSLTRTSGYVFYNEQFF
TRBV5-1	-	13	-	TRBJ2-2	TGCGCCAGCAGCGTTACAGGGCCCGGGGAGCTGTTTTTT	CASSVTGPGELFF
TRBV6-5	TRBD1	14	-	TRBJ1-1	TGTGCCAGCAGTCGACAGGGGGAGATCACTGAAGCTTTCTTT	CASSRQGEITEAFF